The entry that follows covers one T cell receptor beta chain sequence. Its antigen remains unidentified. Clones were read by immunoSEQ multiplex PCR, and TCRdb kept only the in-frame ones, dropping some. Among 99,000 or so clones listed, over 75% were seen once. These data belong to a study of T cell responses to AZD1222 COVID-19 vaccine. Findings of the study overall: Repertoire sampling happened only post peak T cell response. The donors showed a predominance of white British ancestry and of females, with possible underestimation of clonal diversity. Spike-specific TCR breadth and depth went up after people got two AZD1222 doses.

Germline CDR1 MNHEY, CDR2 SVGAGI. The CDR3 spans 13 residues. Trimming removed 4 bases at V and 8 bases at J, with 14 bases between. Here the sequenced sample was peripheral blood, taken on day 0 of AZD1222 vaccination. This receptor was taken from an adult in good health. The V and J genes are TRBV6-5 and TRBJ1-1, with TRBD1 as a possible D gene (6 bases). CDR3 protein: CASSFGQGKEAFF. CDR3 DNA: TGTGCCAGCAGTTTCGGTCAGGGGAAAGAAGCTTTCTTT.